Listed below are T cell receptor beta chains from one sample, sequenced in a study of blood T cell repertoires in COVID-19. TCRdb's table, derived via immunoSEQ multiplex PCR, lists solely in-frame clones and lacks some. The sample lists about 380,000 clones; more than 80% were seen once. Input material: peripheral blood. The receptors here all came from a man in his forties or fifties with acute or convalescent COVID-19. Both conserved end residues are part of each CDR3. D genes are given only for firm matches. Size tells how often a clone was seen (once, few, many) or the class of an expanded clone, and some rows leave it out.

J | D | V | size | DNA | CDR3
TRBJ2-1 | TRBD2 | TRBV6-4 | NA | TGTGCCAGCAGTGACGCTAGCGGGGGGTTCGGTGAGCAGTTCTTC | CASSDASGGFGEQFF
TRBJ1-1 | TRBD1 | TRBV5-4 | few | TGTGCCAGCAGCTGGCAGGGGGCGGATGAAGCTTTCTTT | CASSWQGADEAFF
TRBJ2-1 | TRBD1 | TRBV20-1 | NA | TGCAGTGCTCCGTGGCGGGACAGGGAGTTCTTC | CSAPWRDREFF
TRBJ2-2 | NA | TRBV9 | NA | TGTGCCAGCAGCGTAGTGCAGGGCACCGGGGAGCTGTTTTTT | CASSVVQGTGELFF
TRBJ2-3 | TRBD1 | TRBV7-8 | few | TGTGCCAGCAGCCCAGACAGGGGGCGCGCAGATACGCAGTATTTT | CASSPDRGRADTQYF
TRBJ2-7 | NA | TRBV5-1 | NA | TGCGCCAGCAGCTTGGTGGTGAGCTCCTACGAGCAGTACTTC | CASSLVVSSYEQYF
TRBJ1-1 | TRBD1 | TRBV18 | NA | TGTGCCAGCTCACCACGGACAGGGGAGAACACTGAAGCTTTCTTT | CASSPRTGENTEAFF
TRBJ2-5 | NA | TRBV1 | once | TGCACCAGCAGCCAAGGAGCGGGGGGGGAGACCCAGTACTTC | CTSSQGAGGETQYF
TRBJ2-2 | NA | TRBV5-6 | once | TGTGCCAGCAGCTTGTTTTCACTAGCCCGGGAGCTGTTTTTT | CASSLFSLARELFF
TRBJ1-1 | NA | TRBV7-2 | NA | TGTGCCAGCAGCTTAGTTTTCTGGGCCGAAGCTTTCTTT | CASSLVFWAEAFF
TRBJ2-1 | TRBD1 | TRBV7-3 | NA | TGTGCCAGCAGCTCATCCCCGGGACAGGGGACTTACAATGAGCAGTTCTTC | CASSSSPGQGTYNEQFF
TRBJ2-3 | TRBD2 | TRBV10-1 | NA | TGCGCCAGCAGAACTAGCGGGAGCGGTGGGGCGCAGTATTTT | CASRTSGSGGAQYF
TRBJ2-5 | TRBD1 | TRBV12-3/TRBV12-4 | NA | TGTGCCAGCAGCCCAGGGGGCGGTGGGACCCAGTACTTC | CASSPGGGGTQYF
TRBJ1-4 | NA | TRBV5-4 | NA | TGTGCCAGCAGCCTGGACGACAGGACAACTAATGAAAAACTGTTTTTT | CASSLDDRTTNEKLFF
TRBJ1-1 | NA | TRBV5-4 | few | TGTGCCAGCAGCTTGGCCGGCGGGAACACTGAAGCTTTCTTT | CASSLAGGNTEAFF
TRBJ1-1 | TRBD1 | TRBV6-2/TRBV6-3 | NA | TGTGCCAGCAGTATGCAGGGGGCGAACACTGAAGCTTTCTTT | CASSMQGANTEAFF
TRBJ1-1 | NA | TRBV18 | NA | TGTGCCAGCTCACCAACGACAGACATGAACACTGAAGCTTTCTTT | CASSPTTDMNTEAFF
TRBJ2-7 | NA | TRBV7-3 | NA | TGTGCCAGCAGCCCGGGGGACGGAACCTACGAGCAGTACTTC | CASSPGDGTYEQYF
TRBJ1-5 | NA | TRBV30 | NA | TGTGCCTGGAGCCCACAGGAGTTTAGCAATCAGCCCCAGCATTTT | CAWSPQEFSNQPQHF
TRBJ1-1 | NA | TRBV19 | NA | TGTGCCTCAAAACAGGGACCGTGGACTGAAGCTTTCTTT | CASKQGPWTEAFF
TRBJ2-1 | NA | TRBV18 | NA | TGTGCCAGCTCATCGCGAACAGGGATTCTGTACAATGAGCAGTTCTTC | CASSSRTGILYNEQFF
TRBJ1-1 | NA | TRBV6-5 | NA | TGTGCCGGGAGTAGGAGGCAAGCTTTCTTT | CAGSRRQAFF
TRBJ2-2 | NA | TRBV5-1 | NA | TGCGCCAGCAGCTTGGCACAGGACACCGGGGAGCTGTTTTTT | CASSLAQDTGELFF
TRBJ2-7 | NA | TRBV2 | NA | TGTGCCAGCGGTGAATTCAGGGGCTCCTACGAGCAGTACTTC | CASGEFRGSYEQYF
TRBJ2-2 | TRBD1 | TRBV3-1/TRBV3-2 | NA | TGTGCCAGCAGCCAAGGGGGACAGTTATGGCCCGGGGAGCTGTTTTTT | CASSQGGQLWPGELFF
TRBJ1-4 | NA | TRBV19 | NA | TGTGCCAGCAACGGCGGGTTCGGGGAAAAACTGTTTTTT | CASNGGFGEKLFF
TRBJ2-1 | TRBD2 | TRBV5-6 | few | TGTGCCAGCAGCCCAGCGGGATACGACAGCTCCTACAATGAGCAGTTCTTC | CASSPAGYDSSYNEQFF
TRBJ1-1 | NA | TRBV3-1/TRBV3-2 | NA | TGTGCCAGCAGCCAAGAGGGGGGAATTCGGGCTTTCTTT | CASSQEGGIRAFF
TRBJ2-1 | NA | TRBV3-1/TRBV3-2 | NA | TGTGCCAGCAGCCGGCAGGTTTTCTCCTACAATGAGCAGTTCTTC | CASSRQVFSYNEQFF
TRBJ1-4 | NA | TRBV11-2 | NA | TGTGCCAGCAGTTCCCAGACGGGGGGCATAGAGGAAAAACTGTTTTTT | CASSSQTGGIEEKLFF
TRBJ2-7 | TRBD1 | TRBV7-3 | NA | TGTGCCAGCAGCTTGGGACAGGGAGTCGAGCAGTACTTC | CASSLGQGVEQYF
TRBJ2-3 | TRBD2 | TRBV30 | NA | TGTGCCTGGAGTCCCTCCAGTAGGACTAGCGGGAGGTATACGCAGTATTTT | CAWSPSSRTSGRYTQYF
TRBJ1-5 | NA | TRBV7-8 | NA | TGTGCCAGCAGCTCTTTAGGCTCTAGGAGCAATCAGCCCCAGCATTTT | CASSSLGSRSNQPQHF
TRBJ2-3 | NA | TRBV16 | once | TGTGCCAGCAGCCAGACCAGCGGAGATACGCAGTATTTT | CASSQTSGDTQYF
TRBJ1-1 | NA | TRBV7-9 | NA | TGTGCCAGCAGCCCCCGGGGGAACACTGAAGCTTTCTTT | CASSPRGNTEAFF
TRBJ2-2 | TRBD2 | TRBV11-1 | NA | TGTGCCAGCAGTTTGGGACTAGCGGGAGTAGGGGAGCTGTTTTTT | CASSLGLAGVGELFF
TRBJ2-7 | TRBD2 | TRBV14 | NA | TGTGCCAGCAGCCAAGGGGATCCGCGACTAGCGGGCTACGAGCAGTACTTC | CASSQGDPRLAGYEQYF
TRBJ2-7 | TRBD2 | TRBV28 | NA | TGTGCCAGCAGTTTAGGTCTAGCGGGGGGATACGAGCAGTACTTC | CASSLGLAGGYEQYF
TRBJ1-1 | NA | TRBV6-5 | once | TGTGCCAGCAGTTGGGACACGAACACTGAAGCTTTCTTT | CASSWDTNTEAFF
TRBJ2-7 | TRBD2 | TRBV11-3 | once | TGTGCCAGCAGCCCGGGGGGGCCTTACGAGCAGTACTTC | CASSPGGPYEQYF
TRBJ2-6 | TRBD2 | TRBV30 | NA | TGTGCCTACGAACTAGCGGCTGGGGCCAACGTCCTGACTTTC | CAYELAAGANVLTF
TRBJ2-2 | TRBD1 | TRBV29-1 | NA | TGCAGCCGAGTTGGGGGACAGGGAGACACCGGGGAGCTGTTTTTT | CSRVGGQGDTGELFF
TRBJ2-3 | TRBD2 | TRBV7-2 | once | TGTGCCAGCAGCTTGCTAGCGGGGTCTAGCACAGATACGCAGTATTTT | CASSLLAGSSTDTQYF
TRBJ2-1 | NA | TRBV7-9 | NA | TGTGCCAGCAGGCTCGGACTCGTCAATGAGCAGTTCTTC | CASRLGLVNEQFF
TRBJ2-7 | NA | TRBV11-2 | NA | TGTGCCAGCAGCTTAGATTCAGTACAACCCACCTACGAGCAGTACTTC | CASSLDSVQPTYEQYF
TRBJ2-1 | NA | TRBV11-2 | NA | TGTGCCAGCAGCTCTCCCTACAATGAGCAGTTCTTC | CASSSPYNEQFF
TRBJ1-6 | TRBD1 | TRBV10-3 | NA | TGTGCCATCACCGGACAGGATAATTCACCCCTCCACTTT | CAITGQDNSPLHF
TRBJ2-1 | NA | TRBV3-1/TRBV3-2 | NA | TGTGCCAGCAGCCAAGATCTGTCAGGCAGGTACAATGAGCAGTTCTTC | CASSQDLSGRYNEQFF
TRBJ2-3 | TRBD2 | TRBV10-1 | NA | TGCGCCAGCAGGGACTCTGAGGGGCGGGAGGGCCGACCGAAAGGGGCAGATACGCAGTATTTT | CASRDSEGREGRPKGADTQYF
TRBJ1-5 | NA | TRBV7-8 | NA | TGTGCCAGCAGCTTCTTACAGAATGGCAATCAGCCCCAGCATTTT | CASSFLQNGNQPQHF
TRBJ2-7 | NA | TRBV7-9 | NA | TGTGCCAGCAGCGAACGACGGACACGAAAGTTCTACGAGCAGTACTTC | CASSERRTRKFYEQYF
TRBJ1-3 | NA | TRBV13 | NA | TGTGCCAGCAGCTTACTAGCTCAAGGTCGACGGGGAAACACCATATATTTT | CASSLLAQGRRGNTIYF
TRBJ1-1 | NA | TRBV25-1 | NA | TGTGCCAGCAGTGAAGCGGGAGTATCTGAAGCTTTCTTT | CASSEAGVSEAFF
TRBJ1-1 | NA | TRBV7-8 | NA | TGTGCCAGCAGCTTAATGGGCGTGGGGGCAGGGCAGGCGAACACTGAAGCTTTCTTT | CASSLMGVGAGQANTEAFF